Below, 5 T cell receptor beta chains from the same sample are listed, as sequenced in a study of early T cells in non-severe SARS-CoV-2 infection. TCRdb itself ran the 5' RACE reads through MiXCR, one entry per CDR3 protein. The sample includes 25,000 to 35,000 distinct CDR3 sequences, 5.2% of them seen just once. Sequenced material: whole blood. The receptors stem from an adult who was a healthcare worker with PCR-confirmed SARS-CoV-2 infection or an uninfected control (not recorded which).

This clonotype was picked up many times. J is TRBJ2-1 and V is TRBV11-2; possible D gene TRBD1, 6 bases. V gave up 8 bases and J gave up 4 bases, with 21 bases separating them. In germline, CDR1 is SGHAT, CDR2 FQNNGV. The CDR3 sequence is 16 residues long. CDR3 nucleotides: TGTGCCAGCCGCCCCAGGGGCCCCCGGCGGTACAATGAGCAGTTCTTC. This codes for CASRPRGPRRYNEQFF.

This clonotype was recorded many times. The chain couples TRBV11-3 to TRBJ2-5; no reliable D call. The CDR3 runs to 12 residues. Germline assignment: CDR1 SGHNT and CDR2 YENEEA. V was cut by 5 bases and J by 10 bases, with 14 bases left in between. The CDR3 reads CASSKHPGNQYF. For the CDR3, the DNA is TGTGCCAGCAGCAAACATCCTGGGAACCAGTACTTC.

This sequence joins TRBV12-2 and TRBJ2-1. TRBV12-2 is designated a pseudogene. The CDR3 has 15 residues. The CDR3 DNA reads TGTGCAAGTCGCTTACTTGATTCCAACTACAATGAGCAGTTCTTC. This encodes CASRLLDSNYNEQFF.

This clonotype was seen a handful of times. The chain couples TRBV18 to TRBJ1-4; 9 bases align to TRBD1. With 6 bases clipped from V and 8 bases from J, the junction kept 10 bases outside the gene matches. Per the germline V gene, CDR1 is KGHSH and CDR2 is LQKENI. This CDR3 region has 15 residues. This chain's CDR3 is CASSPAGTGKEKLFF. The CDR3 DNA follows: TGTGCCAGCTCGCCGGCCGGGACAGGGAAGGAAAAACTGTTTTTT.

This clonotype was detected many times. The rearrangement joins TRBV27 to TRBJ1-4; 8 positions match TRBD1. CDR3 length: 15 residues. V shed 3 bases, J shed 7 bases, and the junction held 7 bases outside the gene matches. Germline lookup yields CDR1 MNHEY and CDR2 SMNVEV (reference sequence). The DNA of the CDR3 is TGTGCCAGCAGTTTCGGGGACAGGCGGATTGAAAAACTGTTTTTT. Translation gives CASSFGDRRIEKLFF.